These T cell receptor beta chains were read from a single sample in a study of identical twins. TCRdb re-called the 5' RACE reads through MiXCR, storing one row per CDR3 protein. Of about 520,000 distinct CDR3 sequences in the sample, roughly a fifth are singletons; the top ten hold approximately 0.95%. These same data were also listed under a study on T cells expressing NK-cell markers.

The sequencing sample was made of CD4+ T cells sorted from blood. The receptors derive from a woman aged 18-30 years in good health. The CDR3 runs from the conserved cysteine through the conserved F or W. A D gene is named only where the DNA matches it firmly. Clone sizes are given selectively: once, few, many, or a class where the clone is expanded.

>TRBJ1-2|-|few|TRBV12-3/TRBV12-4
CASSPEGSRGGYTF
TGTGCCAGCAGCCCCGAAGGGTCGCGGGGTGGCTACACCTTC
>TRBJ2-7|-|few|TRBV12-3/TRBV12-4
CASSSNNERTYEQYF
TGTGCCAGCAGTTCCAACAACGAAAGAACTTACGAGCAGTACTTC
>TRBJ1-2|-|few|TRBV4-1
CASSQGLLGNYGYTF
TGCGCCAGCAGCCAAGGCTTATTGGGAAACTATGGCTACACCTTC
>TRBJ1-2|TRBD1|few|TRBV29-1
CSVGTGGLYGYTF
TGCAGCGTTGGGACAGGTGGCCTGTATGGCTACACCTTC
>TRBJ2-4|TRBD2|few|TRBV10-3
CAISLSGLAGATQYF
TGTGCCATCAGCCTCTCCGGGCTAGCGGGAGCAACTCAGTACTTC
>TRBJ2-2|-|-|TRBV7-8
CASSLAGAGNTGELFF
TGTGCCAGCAGCCTGGCTGGGGCCGGGAACACCGGGGAGCTGTTTTTT
>TRBJ1-4|-|-|TRBV28
CASSFPGGGDEKLFF
TGTGCCAGCAGTTTCCCCGGGGGTGGGGATGAAAAACTGTTTTTT
>TRBJ2-7|-|few|TRBV4-3
CASSQTGSYEQYF
TGCGCCAGCAGCCAGACGGGATCCTACGAGCAGTACTTC
>TRBJ2-7|-|-|TRBV12-3/TRBV12-4
CASSLTMTYEQYF
TGTGCCAGCAGCTTGACAATGACCTACGAGCAGTACTTC
>TRBJ2-1|TRBD1|few|TRBV11-2
CASSTWTGYNEQFF
TGTGCCAGCAGCACTTGGACAGGCTACAATGAGCAGTTCTTC
>TRBJ2-1|TRBD2|few|TRBV7-2
CASSPGGGYYNEQFF
TGTGCCAGCAGCCCGGGGGGGGGGTATTACAATGAGCAGTTCTTC
>TRBJ2-1|TRBD2|few|TRBV20-1
CSATETSGGTYNEQFF
TGCAGTGCTACAGAGACTAGCGGGGGGACCTACAATGAGCAGTTCTTC
>TRBJ2-7|-|few|TRBV27
CASSPGTQEQYF
TGTGCCAGCAGCCCAGGGACCCAGGAGCAGTACTTC
>TRBJ1-2|TRBD1|-|TRBV6-5
CASSYAPTGGDYGYTF
TGTGCCAGCAGTTACGCCCCGACAGGGGGTGACTATGGCTACACCTTC
>TRBJ2-1|-|few|TRBV29-1
CSVDGISGRRSSYNEQFF
TGCAGCGTTGATGGTATTAGCGGAAGGCGGAGCTCCTACAATGAGCAGTTCTTC
>TRBJ2-5|-|few|TRBV20-1
CSARDVVGVQETQYF
TGCAGTGCTAGAGATGTTGTAGGGGTACAAGAGACCCAGTACTTC
>TRBJ2-5|-|few|TRBV10-3
CAISLRAQETQYF
TGTGCCATCAGTCTCCGGGCCCAAGAGACCCAGTACTTC
>TRBJ1-2|-|-|TRBV9
CASSVEGGREDYTF
TGTGCCAGCAGCGTAGAGGGGGGCAGGGAGGACTACACCTTC